This TCR beta chain is drawn from a study of graft-versus-host responses after intestinal transplantation. Study-wide background: Grafts that recipients had were multivisceral, liver-intestinal, or isolated intestinal transplants. Anti-thymocyte globulin induction was given to all recipients, followed by tacrolimus and steroids for 3 to 4 years.

Study conclusions and caveats: The authors found GvH clones in recipient marrow, some appearing first in ileum or blood. The presence of high graft-versus-host to host-versus-graft clonal ratios in allografts characterized patients with graft-donor T cell macrochimerism.

Germline CDR1 reads MNHEY; CDR2 reads SVGAGI. The CDR3 covers 14 residues. V was trimmed by 3 bases and J by 9 bases, leaving 12 bases between them. TCRdb's copy holds only in-frame clones and misses some; the assay was immunoSEQ multiplex PCR. Counted here are some 86,000 clones, 90% to 95% occurring once; the ten biggest clones make up around 5.8%. Concerning this clone itself: As yet, its antigen is unknown.

This clonotype was obtained from a human donor who received an intestinal transplant. The material was unstimulated CD8+ T cells sorted from spleen or lymph node cells, obtained before intestinal transplant. This rearrangement joins TRBV6-5 to TRBJ1-6; no clear D. CDR3 DNA: TGTGCCAGCAGTTATTCGGGCGACCGTTCACCCCTCCACTTT. Translated: CASSYSGDRSPLHF.